The 9 T cell receptor beta chains given below trace back to one sample, sequenced in a study of blood T cells in healthy people across ages. Alongside a J-beta primer mix, a sample-barcoded 5' primer served in a second PCR lasting about 6 to 12 cycles. Via MiXCR, TCRdb re-called the 5' RACE reads, giving one row per CDR3 protein. The sample yields 650,000 to 800,000 distinct CDR3 sequences, under 55% seen once. The sequencing sample was made of blood. Receptors originate from a man aged 55 to 70 in good health.

Details on this clonotype: One end of the junction fails to match germline, which may point to a read error. The chain is built from TRBV4-3 and TRBJ2-1; D uncertain. The CDR3 has 16 residues. Germline lookup yields CDR1 LGHNA and CDR2 YSLEER. The chain's CDR3 is CASGQEAPRSYNEQFF. CDR3 DNA: TGCGCCAGCGGCCAAGAGGCTCCCCGCTCCTACAATGAGCAGTTCTTC.

This chain joins TRBV6-5 and TRBJ1-6; 7 nucleotides line up with TRBD1. The V gene end was trimmed by 4 bases and the J gene end by 4 bases; junction bases not matched to a gene: 7. The germline V gene has CDR1 MNHEY and CDR2 SVGAGI. The CDR3 has 16 residues. CDR3 sequence: CASSSQGVGYNSPLHF. The CDR3 region has the DNA TGTGCCAGCAGTTCCCAGGGGGTCGGGTATAATTCACCCCTCCACTTT.

The V gene is TRBV5-1, the J gene TRBJ1-2; 9 bases agree with TRBD1. CDR3 length equals 16 residues. With V trimmed by 3 bases and J by 4 bases, 10 bases remained unmatched. The V gene's germline CDR1 is SGHRS and CDR2 YFSETQ. CDR3 in amino acids: CASSSGQGGESYGYTF. The CDR3 DNA sequence: TGCGCCAGCAGCTCGGGACAGGGAGGGGAAAGCTATGGCTACACCTTC.

The genes are TRBV7-9 and TRBJ1-5; 9 positions agree with TRBD1. The V gene's germline CDR1 is SEHNR and CDR2 FQNEAQ (reference sequence). CDR3 length equals 14 residues. Germline trimming cut 6 bases from V and 5 bases from J; bases unmatched to any gene: 5. The CDR3 region is CASSQDRGHQPQHF. The CDR3, as DNA: TGTGCCAGCAGTCAGGACAGGGGTCATCAGCCCCAGCATTTT.

The rearrangement links TRBV29-1 to TRBJ2-7, with D unclear. V lost 2 bases to trimming and J lost 3 bases, with 8 bases between them. Germline V lookup: CDR1 SQVTM, CDR2 ANQGSEA. This CDR3 is 12 amino acids long. The CDR3 here is CSVERVLYEQYF. Written as DNA, the CDR3 is TGCAGCGTTGAAAGGGTCCTCTACGAGCAGTACTTC.

The chain uses TRBV11-1 and TRBJ2-2; no firm D call. The CDR3 has 13 amino acids. Trimming took 5 bases from V and 6 from J, leaving 10 bases between them. Germline CDR1 is SGHAT and CDR2 is FQDESV (reference sequence). The CDR3 reads CASSHGVSGELFF. CDR3 sequence (DNA): TGTGCCAGCAGCCATGGGGTATCCGGGGAGCTGTTTTTT.

This clonotype has a handful of counts. A much bigger clone sits one base away, suggesting this may be a read error. The rearrangement joins TRBV3-1 to TRBJ1-2, with a tentative D call TRBD1 (6 bases). Per germline, CDR1 LGHDT and CDR2 YNNKEL (reference sequence). With 11 bases removed from V and 7 bases from J, the gap between germline ends came to 17 bases. This CDR3 is built from 12 residues. CDR3 nucleotides: TGTGCCGCACAGGATACAGGGTTTGGCTACACCTTC. This encodes CAAQDTGFGYTF. The whole variable domain, remainder taken from reference TRBV3-1 and TRBJ1-2, is DTAVSQTPKYLVTQMGNDKSIKCEQNLGHDTMYWYKQDSKKFLKIMFSYNNKELIINETVPNRFSPKSPDKAHLNLHINSLELGDSAVYFCAAQDTGFGYTFGSGTRLTVV.

This clonotype was recorded a few times. The CDR3 reads CSAAGQRGTEAFF. The DNA for the CDR3 is TGCAGCGCCGCCGGACAGCGGGGCACTGAAGCTTTCTTT. The V and J genes are TRBV29-1 and TRBJ1-1, with a tentative D call TRBD1 (6 bases). The CDR3 sequence is 13 residues long. The V and J ends lost 7 bases and 4 bases respectively, with 16 bases between them. Germline CDR1 is SQVTM and CDR2 is ANQGSEA.

The gene calls are TRBV20-1 and TRBJ2-3, with D possibly matching TRBD1 (5 bases). This CDR3 comprises 11 residues. In germline, CDR1 is DFQATT, CDR2 SNEGSKA (reference sequence). Trimming cost V 6 bases and J 10 bases, with 14 bases left between them. In nucleotides, the CDR3 is TGCAGTGCCCCGGACACCTTTGCGCAGTATTTT. Its translation is CSAPDTFAQYF.